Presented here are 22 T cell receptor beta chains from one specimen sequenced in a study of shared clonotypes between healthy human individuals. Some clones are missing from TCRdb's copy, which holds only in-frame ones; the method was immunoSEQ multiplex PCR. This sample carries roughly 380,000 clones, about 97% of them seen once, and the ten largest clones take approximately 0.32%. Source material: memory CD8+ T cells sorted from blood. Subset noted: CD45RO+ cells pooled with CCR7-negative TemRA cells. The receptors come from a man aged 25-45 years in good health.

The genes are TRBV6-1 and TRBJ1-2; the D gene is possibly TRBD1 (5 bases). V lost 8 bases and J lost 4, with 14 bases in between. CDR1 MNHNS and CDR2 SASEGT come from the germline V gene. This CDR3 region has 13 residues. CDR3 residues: CASRIQAPYGYTF. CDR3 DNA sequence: TGTGCCAGCCGAATACAGGCCCCCTATGGCTACACCTTC.

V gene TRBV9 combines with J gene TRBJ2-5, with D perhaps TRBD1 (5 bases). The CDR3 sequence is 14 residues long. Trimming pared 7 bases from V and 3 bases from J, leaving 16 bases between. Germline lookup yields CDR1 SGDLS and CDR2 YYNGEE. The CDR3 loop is CASVLGQFEETQYF. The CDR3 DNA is TGTGCCAGCGTCTTGGGGCAGTTTGAAGAGACCCAGTACTTC.

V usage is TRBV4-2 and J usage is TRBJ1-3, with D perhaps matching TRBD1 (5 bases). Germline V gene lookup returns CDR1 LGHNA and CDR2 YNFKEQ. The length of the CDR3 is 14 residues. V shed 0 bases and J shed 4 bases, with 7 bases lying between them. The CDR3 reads CASSQDWGGNTIYF. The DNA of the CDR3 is TGTGCCAGCAGCCAAGATTGGGGGGGAAACACCATATATTTT.

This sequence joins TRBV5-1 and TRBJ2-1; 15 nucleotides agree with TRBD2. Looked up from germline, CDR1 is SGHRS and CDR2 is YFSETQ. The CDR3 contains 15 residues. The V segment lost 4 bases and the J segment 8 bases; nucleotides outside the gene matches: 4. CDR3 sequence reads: CASSQGLAGGHEQFF. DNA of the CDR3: TGCGCCAGCAGCCAGGGACTAGCGGGGGGTCATGAGCAGTTCTTC.

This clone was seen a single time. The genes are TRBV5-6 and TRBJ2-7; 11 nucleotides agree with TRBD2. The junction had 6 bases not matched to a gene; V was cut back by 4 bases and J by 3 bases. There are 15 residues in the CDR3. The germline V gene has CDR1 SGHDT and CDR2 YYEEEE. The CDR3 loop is CASSPLTSGSYEQYF. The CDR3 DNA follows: TGTGCCAGCAGCCCATTAACTAGCGGGAGCTACGAGCAGTACTTC.

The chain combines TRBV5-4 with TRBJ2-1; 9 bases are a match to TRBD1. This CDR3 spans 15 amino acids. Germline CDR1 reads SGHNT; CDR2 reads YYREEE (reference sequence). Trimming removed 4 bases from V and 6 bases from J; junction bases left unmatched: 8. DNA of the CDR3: TGTGCCAGCAGCCTCGGGACAGGGCGTTCCAATGAGCAGTTCTTC. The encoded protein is CASSLGTGRSNEQFF.

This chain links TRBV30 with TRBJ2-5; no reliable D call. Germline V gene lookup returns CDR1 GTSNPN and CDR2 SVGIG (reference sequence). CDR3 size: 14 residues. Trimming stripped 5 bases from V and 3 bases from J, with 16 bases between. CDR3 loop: CAWQRALLEETQYF. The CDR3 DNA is TGTGCCTGGCAAAGGGCCCTCCTAGAAGAGACCCAGTACTTC.

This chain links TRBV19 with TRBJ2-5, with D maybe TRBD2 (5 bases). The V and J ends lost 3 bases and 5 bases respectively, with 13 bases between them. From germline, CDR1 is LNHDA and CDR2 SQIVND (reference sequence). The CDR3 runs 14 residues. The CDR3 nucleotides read TGTGCCAGTAGTATTCACCGTGGCGGGGAGACCCAGTACTTC. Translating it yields CASSIHRGGETQYF. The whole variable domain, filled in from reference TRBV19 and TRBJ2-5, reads DGGITQSPKYLFRKEGQNVTLSCEQNLNHDAMYWYRQDPGQGLRLIYYSQIVNDFQKGDIAEGYSVSREKKESFPLTVTSAQKNPTAFYLCASSIHRGGETQYFGPGTRLLVL.

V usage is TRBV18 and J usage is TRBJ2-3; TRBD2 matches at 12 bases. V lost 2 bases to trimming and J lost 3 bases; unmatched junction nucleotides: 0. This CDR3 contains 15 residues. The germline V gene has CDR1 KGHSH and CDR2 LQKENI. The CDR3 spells CASSPTSGRTDTQYF. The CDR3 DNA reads TGTGCCAGCTCACCAACTAGCGGGAGGACAGATACGCAGTATTTT.

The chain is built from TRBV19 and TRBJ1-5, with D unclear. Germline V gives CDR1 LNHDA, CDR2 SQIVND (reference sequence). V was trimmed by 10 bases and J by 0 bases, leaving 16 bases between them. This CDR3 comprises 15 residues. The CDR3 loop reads CATLNGRHSNQPQHF. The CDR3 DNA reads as TGTGCCACCTTGAACGGACGTCATAGCAATCAGCCCCAGCATTTT.

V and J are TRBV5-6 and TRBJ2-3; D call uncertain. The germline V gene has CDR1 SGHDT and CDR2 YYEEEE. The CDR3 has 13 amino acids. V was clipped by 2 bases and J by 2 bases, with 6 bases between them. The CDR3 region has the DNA TGTGCCAGCAGCTTCGGTTTCACAGATACGCAGTATTTT. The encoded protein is CASSFGFTDTQYF.

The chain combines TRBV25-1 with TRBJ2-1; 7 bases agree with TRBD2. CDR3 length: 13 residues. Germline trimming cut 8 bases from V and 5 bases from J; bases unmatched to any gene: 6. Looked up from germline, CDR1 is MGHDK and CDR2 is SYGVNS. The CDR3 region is CASGSSGHNEQFF. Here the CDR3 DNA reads TGTGCCAGCGGATCTAGCGGCCACAATGAGCAGTTCTTC.

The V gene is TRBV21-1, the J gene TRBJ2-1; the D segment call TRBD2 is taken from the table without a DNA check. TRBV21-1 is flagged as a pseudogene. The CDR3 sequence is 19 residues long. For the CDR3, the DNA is TGTGCCAGCAGCAAAGTCAGCAGAGCCGGGACTAGCAAGGACAATGAGCAGTTCTTC. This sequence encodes CASSKVSRAGTSKDNEQFF.

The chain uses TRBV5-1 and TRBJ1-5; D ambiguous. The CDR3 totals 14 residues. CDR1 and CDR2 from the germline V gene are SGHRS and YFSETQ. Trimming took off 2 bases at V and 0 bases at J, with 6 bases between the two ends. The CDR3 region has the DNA TGCGCCAGCAGCTTTTCTAATAGCAATCAGCCCCAGCATTTT. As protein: CASSFSNSNQPQHF. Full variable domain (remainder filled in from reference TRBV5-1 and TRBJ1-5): KAGVTQTPRYLIKTRGQQVTLSCSPISGHRSVSWYQQTPGQGLQFLFEYFSETQRNKGNFPGRFSGRQFSNSRSEMNVSTLELGDSALYLCASSFSNSNQPQHFGDGTRLSIL.

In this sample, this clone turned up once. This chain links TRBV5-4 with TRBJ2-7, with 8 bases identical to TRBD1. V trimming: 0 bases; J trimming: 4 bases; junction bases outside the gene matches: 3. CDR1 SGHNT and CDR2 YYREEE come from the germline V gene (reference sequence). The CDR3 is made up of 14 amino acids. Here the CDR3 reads CASSLAGGEYEQYF. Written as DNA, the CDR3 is TGTGCCAGCAGCTTGGCAGGGGGCGAATACGAGCAGTACTTC. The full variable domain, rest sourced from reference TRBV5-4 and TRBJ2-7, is ETGVTQSPTHLIKTRGQQVTLRCSSQSGHNTVSWYQQALGQGPQFIFQYYREEENGRGNFPPRFSGLQFPNYSSELNVNALELDDSALYLCASSLAGGEYEQYFGPGTRLTVT.

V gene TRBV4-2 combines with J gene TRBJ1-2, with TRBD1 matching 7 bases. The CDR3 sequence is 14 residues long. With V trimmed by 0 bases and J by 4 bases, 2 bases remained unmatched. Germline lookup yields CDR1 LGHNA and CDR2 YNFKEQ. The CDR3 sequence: CASSQDRGVYGYTF. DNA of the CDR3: TGTGCCAGCAGCCAAGACAGGGGGGTCTATGGCTACACCTTC.

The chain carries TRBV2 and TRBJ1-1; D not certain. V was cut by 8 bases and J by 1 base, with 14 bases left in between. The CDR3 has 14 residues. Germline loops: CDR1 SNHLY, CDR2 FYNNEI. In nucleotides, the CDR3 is TGTGCCAGCTCATCGGTGTCTGGGAACACTGAAGCTTTCTTT. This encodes CASSSVSGNTEAFF. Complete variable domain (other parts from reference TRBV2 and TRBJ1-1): EPEVTQTPSHQVTQMGQEVILRCVPISNHLYFYWYRQILGQKVEFLVSFYNNEISEKSEIFDDQFSVERPDGSNFTLKIRSTKLEDSAMYFCASSSVSGNTEAFFGQGTRLTVV.

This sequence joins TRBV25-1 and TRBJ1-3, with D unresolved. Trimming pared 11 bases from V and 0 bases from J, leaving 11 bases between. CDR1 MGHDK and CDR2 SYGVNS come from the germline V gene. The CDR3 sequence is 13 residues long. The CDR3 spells CAGMTHSGNTIYF. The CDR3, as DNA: TGTGCCGGCATGACACACTCTGGAAACACCATATATTTT. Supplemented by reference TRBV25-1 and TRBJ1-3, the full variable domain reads EADIYQTPRYLVIGTGKKITLECSQTMGHDKMYWYQQDPGMELHLIHYSYGVNSTEKGDLSSESTVSRIRTEHFPLTLESARPSHTSQYLCAGMTHSGNTIYFGEGSWLTVV.

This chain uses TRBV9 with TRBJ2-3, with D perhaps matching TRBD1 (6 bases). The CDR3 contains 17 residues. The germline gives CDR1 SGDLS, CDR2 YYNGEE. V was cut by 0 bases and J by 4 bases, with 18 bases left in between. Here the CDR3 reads CASSVGIGGALSDTQYF. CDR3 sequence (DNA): TGTGCCAGCAGCGTAGGAATTGGGGGCGCTTTGTCAGATACGCAGTATTTT. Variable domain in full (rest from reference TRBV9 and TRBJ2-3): DSGVTQTPKHLITATGQRVTLRCSPRSGDLSVYWYQQSLDQGLQFLIQYYNGEERAKGNILERFSAQQFPDLHSELNLSSLELGDSALYFCASSVGIGGALSDTQYFGPGTRLTVL.

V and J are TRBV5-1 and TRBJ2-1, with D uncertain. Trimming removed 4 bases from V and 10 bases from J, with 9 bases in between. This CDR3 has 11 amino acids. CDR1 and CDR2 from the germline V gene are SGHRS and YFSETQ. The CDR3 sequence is CASSHGGEQFF. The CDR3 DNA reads TGCGCCAGCAGCCATGGTGGCGAGCAGTTCTTC.

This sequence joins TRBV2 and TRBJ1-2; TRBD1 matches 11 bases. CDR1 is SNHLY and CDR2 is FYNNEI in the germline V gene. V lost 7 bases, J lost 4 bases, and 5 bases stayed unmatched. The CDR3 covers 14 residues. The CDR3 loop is CASTRDRGTYGYTF. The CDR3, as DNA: TGTGCCAGCACTAGGGACAGGGGGACCTATGGCTACACCTTC.

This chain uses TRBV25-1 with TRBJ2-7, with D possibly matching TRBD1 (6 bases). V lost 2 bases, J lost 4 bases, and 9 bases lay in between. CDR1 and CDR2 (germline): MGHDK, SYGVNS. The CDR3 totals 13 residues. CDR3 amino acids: CASSEGRGYEQYF. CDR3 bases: TGTGCCAGCAGTGAAGGAAGGGGGTACGAGCAGTACTTC.